This T cell receptor (beta chain) was documented in a study of control samples from healthy donors and cancer patients. Comment on this clone: The junction shows a germline mismatch at one end, possibly a read error.

Generated by immunoSEQ multiplex PCR, the TCRdb table keeps only in-frame clones and is missing some. The sample holds some 150,000 clones, around 94% seen once. Germline CDR1 and CDR2: ENHRY and SYGVKD. The CDR3 contains 16 residues. This clonotype originated in a man between 60 and 75 years old with colorectal cancer. The chain links TRBV10-3 to TRBJ1-1, with 7 bases aligning to TRBD1. The sample consisted of PBMCs. As DNA, the CDR3 is TGTGCCATCAGTGAGCCTAACAGGGGTTTGAAGACTGAAGCTTTCTTT. Protein product: CAISEPNRGLKTEAFF.